These 16 T cell receptor beta chains came from one sample sequenced in a study of cytomegalovirus exposure and HLA in healthy donors. Sequencing used immunoSEQ multiplex PCR; TCRdb keeps in-frame clones, though not all of them. The table has around 100,000 clones, 75% to 90% seen once; the top ten hold roughly 20%. Material: PBMCs. The receptors stem from a man between 18 and 35 years old in good health and CMV-seropositive.

This clone showed up just a few times. V and J are TRBV13 and TRBJ2-7; a possible D gene is TRBD1 (5 bases). The germline gives CDR1 PRHDT, CDR2 FYEKMQ (reference sequence). The CDR3 sequence is 14 residues long. Trimming stripped 0 bases from V and 0 bases from J, with 6 bases between. The CDR3 loop is CASSLGDNSYEQYF. In nucleotides, the CDR3 is TGTGCCAGCAGCTTAGGGGACAACTCCTACGAGCAGTACTTC.

The rearrangement uses TRBV5-1 and TRBJ1-2, with 10 bases aligning to TRBD1. The CDR3 has 13 residues. Germline CDR1 is SGHRS and CDR2 is YFSETQ. Unmatched junction bases numbered 3, after V lost 4 bases and J lost 6 bases. DNA for the CDR3: TGCGCCAGCAGCATAGGACAGGGGGATGGCTACACCTTC. Translation: CASSIGQGDGYTF.

The chain has TRBV6-1 and TRBJ2-1; 8 nucleotides align to TRBD2. CDR1 and CDR2 from the germline V gene are MNHNS and SASEGT. V gave up 0 bases and J gave up 8 bases; unmatched junction bases: 6. The CDR3 has 15 amino acids. Written as DNA, the CDR3 is TGTGCCAGCAGTGAAGCAAGCGGGAGCTGGGATGAGCAGTTCTTC. Amino acids: CASSEASGSWDEQFF.

The gene calls are TRBV6-1 and TRBJ2-5, with D possibly matching TRBD1 (6 bases). CDR3 length equals 13 residues. V was pared by 10 bases and J by 4 bases, with 16 bases between. Germline CDR1 MNHNS, CDR2 SASEGT. The CDR3 coding sequence is TGTGCCATCTCACCGGGACAACGAGAGACCCAGTACTTC. It is translated as CAISPGQRETQYF.

V usage is TRBV2 and J usage is TRBJ2-3; possible D gene TRBD2, 5 bases. Per the germline V gene, CDR1 is SNHLY and CDR2 is FYNNEI. V was trimmed by 5 bases and J by 2 bases, leaving 14 bases between them. This CDR3 region has 15 residues. The CDR3 sequence is CASSPDRGVTDTQYF. CDR3 bases: TGTGCCAGCAGTCCCGACCGGGGAGTCACAGATACGCAGTATTTT.

The chain is built from TRBV19 and TRBJ2-1; D is possibly TRBD2 (5 bases). This CDR3 region has 13 residues. V was pared by 4 bases and J by 6 bases, with 10 bases between. Germline V CDR1 and CDR2: LNHDA, SQIVND (reference sequence). CDR3 bases: TGTGCCAGTAGTAACGGGGTGGGCAATGAGCAGTTCTTC. Encoded protein: CASSNGVGNEQFF.

CDR3 DNA: TGTGCCAGCAACAACCGGGACAGGGGGTTGGGAGGCTACACCTTC. It yields the protein CASNNRDRGLGGYTF. The genes are TRBV9 and TRBJ1-2, with 11 bases lining up with TRBD1. This CDR3 is 15 amino acids long. V lost 6 bases, J lost 8 bases, and 12 bases stayed unmatched. Looked up from germline, CDR1 is SGDLS and CDR2 is YYNGEE.

The chain joins TRBV30 to TRBJ2-7, with 8 bases fitting TRBD1. CDR1 and CDR2 from the germline V gene are GTSNPN and SVGIG (reference sequence). Germline trimming cut 5 bases from V and 2 bases from J; bases unmatched to any gene: 2. The CDR3 contains 12 residues. CDR3 nucleotide sequence: TGTGCCTGGGACAGGGGAACCTACGAGCAGTACTTC. Residues: CAWDRGTYEQYF.

V and J are TRBV6-5 and TRBJ2-7, with TRBD1 identical over 7 bases. With V trimmed by 2 bases and J by 5 bases, 9 bases remained unmatched. The CDR3 contains 15 residues. Germline CDR1 and CDR2: MNHEY and SVGAGI. This CDR3 is CASSYKPTGAHEQYF. CDR3 coding DNA: TGTGCCAGCAGTTACAAACCCACAGGGGCCCACGAGCAGTACTTC.

This clone was picked up one time. The rearrangement joins TRBV28 to TRBJ2-2, with a weak D call TRBD1 (5 bases). Trimming took off 2 bases at V and 10 bases at J, with 8 bases between the two ends. This CDR3 region has 12 residues. From germline, CDR1 is MDHEN and CDR2 SYDVKM. The chain's CDR3 is CASSLQQEELFF. CDR3 nucleotides: TGTGCCAGCAGTTTACAACAGGAGGAGCTGTTTTTT.

The CDR3 protein is CASSPEGAYEQYF. The CDR3 DNA follows: TGTGCCAGCAGTCCCGAAGGGGCCTACGAGCAGTACTTC. The rearrangement links TRBV28 to TRBJ2-7; possibly TRBD1 for D (5 bases). Trimming took off 5 bases at V and 2 bases at J, with 10 bases between the two ends. This CDR3 comprises 13 residues. Germline V gene lookup returns CDR1 MDHEN and CDR2 SYDVKM.

This chain links TRBV7-8 with TRBJ2-3, with TRBD2 matching 8 bases. The CDR3 has 16 amino acids. V dropped 5 bases and J dropped 1; count of bases not matched to a gene: 8. The germline V gene has CDR1 SGHVS and CDR2 FQNEAQ. CDR3 in DNA: TGTGCCAGCAGCACAAACGCGGGAGGCGGCACAGATACGCAGTATTTT. It codes for CASSTNAGGGTDTQYF.

In DNA, the CDR3 is TGTGCCAGCAGTTTATCCCTCGCTAGCGGGAATACGCAGTATTTT. Protein product: CASSLSLASGNTQYF. The chain combines TRBV28 with TRBJ2-3, with TRBD2 matching 9 bases. Trimming cost V 1 base and J 7 bases; bases outside gene matches: 6. This CDR3 is 15 amino acids long. Germline V gene data show CDR1 as MDHEN and CDR2 as SYDVKM. Looking up the rest from reference TRBV28 and TRBJ2-3 gives the full variable domain: DVKVTQSSRYLVKRTGEKVFLECVQDMDHENMFWYRQDPGLGLRLIYFSYDVKMKEKGDIPEGYSVSREKKERFSLILESASTNQTSMYLCASSLSLASGNTQYFGPGTRLTVL.

This clone was observed once. The gene calls are TRBV5-6 and TRBJ2-7, with D possibly being TRBD1 (6 bases). V was pared by 3 bases and J by 0 bases, with 13 bases between. CDR3 length: 15 residues. Germline assignment: CDR1 SGHDT and CDR2 YYEEEE. The CDR3 sequence is CASSSTGMSSYEQYF. The CDR3 region has the DNA TGTGCCAGCAGCTCTACAGGGATGAGCTCCTACGAGCAGTACTTC.

The genes are TRBV5-6 and TRBJ1-2, with D uncertain. Germline CDR1 SGHDT, CDR2 YYEEEE. The CDR3 loop spans 13 amino acids. The V end lost 0 bases, the J end lost 8 bases, and 11 bases lay between the germline ends. The CDR3 sequence is CASSLERSGGYTF. CDR3 coding DNA: TGTGCCAGCAGCTTGGAGAGGTCTGGCGGCTACACCTTC.

Only one count was recorded for this clone. The chain couples TRBV28 to TRBJ2-7; 9 positions agree with TRBD1. The V and J ends lost 5 bases and 4 bases, in that order; junction bases with no gene match: 6. Germline values: CDR1 MDHEN, CDR2 SYDVKM. CDR3 length equals 14 residues. CDR3 sequence (DNA): TGTGCCAGCAGTATGGACAGGGGAGGGTACGAGCAGTACTTC. This codes for CASSMDRGGYEQYF.